The table lists the clone carrying this T cell receptor (beta chain) with a count of one. Antigen: not known. The sample holds other DNA sequences that translate to the same CDR3. This sample is part of a study of OX40 agonist ivuxolimab in advanced cancers. Overall study: Participants averaged roughly 57 years of age (range roughly 23 to 79) and were 82.7% male.

Study conclusions and caveats: More expanded clones were seen, on average, in CD8+ T cells than in CD4+.

A history of autoimmune disease or systemic immunosuppression excluded patients. Trimming cost V 5 bases and J 1 base, with 7 bases left between them. CDR3 length equals 13 residues. The germline CDR1 and CDR2 sequences are SGHTA and FQGNSA. Profiling relied on immunoSEQ multiplex PCR, and the TCRdb table lists in-frame clones only, not all of them. This table has fewer than 100,000 clones, 86% appearing once. The rearrangement joins TRBV7-2 to TRBJ2-3; a weak D match, TRBD2 (5 bases). This specimen was CD4+ or CD8+ T cells sorted from blood, taken in a trial of the OX40 agonist ivuxolimab. This TCR was recovered from an adult with an advanced solid tumor such as melanoma, head and neck, liver or kidney cancer. In DNA form, the CDR3 reads TGTGCCAGCAGCCTCGGGGGCACAGATACGCAGTATTTT. It yields the protein CASSLGGTDTQYF.